The rows below give T cell receptor beta chains drawn from one sample of a study of shared clonotypes between healthy human individuals. The assay was immunoSEQ multiplex PCR, and TCRdb's table has in-frame clones only and misses some. Among some 2 million clones listed, about 95% were seen once. Sequenced sample: naive CD8+ T cells sorted from blood. These receptors were taken from a man in his late teens or twenties in good health. CDR3s include the opening cysteine and the closing phenylalanine or tryptophan. A D gene is named only where the DNA matches it firmly. Size is omitted from some rows. Given values are once, few, many or a class for expanded clones.

d_gene: NA; abundance: NA; j_gene: TRBJ1-5; v_gene: TRBV2; CDR3nt: TGTGCCAGCACGGTTGGGCAGTGGGTCAATCAGCCCCAGCATTTT; CDR3aa: CASTVGQWVNQPQHF
d_gene: NA; abundance: NA; j_gene: TRBJ2-5; v_gene: TRBV13; CDR3nt: TGTGCCAGCAACGGGCCCCGGACAGTACAAGAGACCCAGTACTTC; CDR3aa: CASNGPRTVQETQYF
d_gene: NA; abundance: NA; j_gene: TRBJ2-3; v_gene: TRBV6-6; CDR3nt: TGTGCCAGCAGCTGGAGCACAGATACGCAGTATTTT; CDR3aa: CASSWSTDTQYF
d_gene: TRBD2; abundance: NA; j_gene: TRBJ2-2; v_gene: TRBV4-3; CDR3nt: TGCGCCAGCAGCCAAGGTGTAGCGGGGAACACCGGGGAGCTGTTTTTT; CDR3aa: CASSQGVAGNTGELFF
d_gene: TRBD2; abundance: NA; j_gene: TRBJ2-7; v_gene: TRBV4-3; CDR3nt: TGCGCCAGCAGCCAAGAAGCGGGAGGTGCCTACGAGCAGTACTTC; CDR3aa: CASSQEAGGAYEQYF
d_gene: TRBD1; abundance: NA; j_gene: TRBJ1-3; v_gene: TRBV12-5; CDR3nt: TGTGCTAGTGGTTTTCTCCTCTCTTCCGGGACAGGGGATTTGGAAGAAGGAAACACCATATATTTT; CDR3aa: CASGFLLSSGTGDLEEGNTIYF
d_gene: NA; abundance: NA; j_gene: TRBJ2-2; v_gene: TRBV29-1; CDR3nt: TGCAGCGCCAGGGACAAGAACACCGGGGAGCTGTTTTTT; CDR3aa: CSARDKNTGELFF
d_gene: NA; abundance: NA; j_gene: TRBJ2-3; v_gene: TRBV5-8; CDR3nt: TGTGCCAGCAGCTTGCTAGTCGTCTTT; CDR3aa: CASSLLVVF
d_gene: NA; abundance: once; j_gene: TRBJ2-7; v_gene: TRBV4-1; CDR3nt: TGCGCCAGCAGCCAGACCTCAGGGGGGGCCTACGAGCAGTACTTC; CDR3aa: CASSQTSGGAYEQYF
d_gene: NA; abundance: once; j_gene: TRBJ2-2; v_gene: TRBV19; CDR3nt: TGTGCCAGTAGTATATCCGGTTTCACCGGGGAGCTGTTTTTT; CDR3aa: CASSISGFTGELFF
d_gene: TRBD2; abundance: NA; j_gene: TRBJ2-1; v_gene: TRBV30; CDR3nt: TGTGCCTACCAGACTAGCGGGACTCATTTGTTCAATGAGCAGTTCTTC; CDR3aa: CAYQTSGTHLFNEQFF
d_gene: NA; abundance: NA; j_gene: TRBJ1-2; v_gene: TRBV19; CDR3nt: TGTGCCAGTAGTATAGACCTGGAGGGGTTTGGCTACACCTTC; CDR3aa: CASSIDLEGFGYTF
d_gene: TRBD1; abundance: NA; j_gene: TRBJ1-4; v_gene: TRBV7-9; CDR3nt: TGTGCCAGCAGCCGACAGGGTGGTGGGGAAAAACTGTTTTTT; CDR3aa: CASSRQGGGEKLFF
d_gene: NA; abundance: NA; j_gene: TRBJ2-7; v_gene: TRBV7-2; CDR3nt: TGTGCCAGCAGCCCAGACAGTGGTGAGAGCTCCTACGAGCAGTACTTC; CDR3aa: CASSPDSGESSYEQYF
d_gene: TRBD1; abundance: NA; j_gene: TRBJ2-7; v_gene: TRBV5-6; CDR3nt: TGTGCCAGCACCTGGGACAGGGGGGGAGAGCAGTACTTC; CDR3aa: CASTWDRGGEQYF
d_gene: NA; abundance: NA; j_gene: TRBJ1-6; v_gene: TRBV27; CDR3nt: TGTGCCAGCAGTCCCCTACAGGCAGGGCCCTCACCCCTCCACTTT; CDR3aa: CASSPLQAGPSPLHF